Shown below are 16 T cell receptor beta chains from a single sample sequenced in a study of cytomegalovirus exposure and HLA in healthy donors. This PCR relied on a set of 60 Vbeta primers and 13 Jbeta primers. Clones were sequenced by immunoSEQ multiplex PCR, and TCRdb holds only the in-frame ones, with some missing. The profile covers around 170,000 clones, with about four fifths appearing a single time and 1% taken by the ten largest. The sequencing sample was made of PBMCs. The source of these receptors is a woman between 50 and 59 years old in good health and CMV-seropositive.

The gene calls are TRBV7-8 and TRBJ1-4; D not resolved. This CDR3 has 14 residues. Trimming shortened V by 4 bases and J by 2 bases, and 8 bases separated the two germline ends. The germline V gene encodes CDR1 SGHVS and CDR2 FQNEAQ. CDR3 in DNA: TGTGCCAGCAGCTCATACTCGACTAATGAAAAACTGTTTTTT. This sequence encodes CASSSYSTNEKLFF.

The genes are TRBV2 and TRBJ1-2; D not certain. The germline gives CDR1 SNHLY, CDR2 FYNNEI. This CDR3 region has 11 residues. Between the trimmed V and J ends, which lost 8 bases and 2 bases, there was a span of 6 bases. The CDR3 here is CASASNYGYTF. In DNA, the CDR3 is TGTGCCAGCGCGTCCAACTATGGCTACACCTTC.

The chain recombines TRBV7-9 with TRBJ2-1; TRBD2 aligns across 9 bases. V gave up 2 bases and J gave up 3 bases; unmatched junction bases: 2. CDR3 length equals 15 residues. CDR1 and CDR2 (germline): SEHNR, FQNEAQ (reference sequence). CDR3 coding DNA: TGTGCCAGCAGCTTAAGTAGCGGGGGCTACAATGAGCAGTTCTTC. It is translated as CASSLSSGGYNEQFF.

This clone appeared a few times. The chain recombines TRBV7-2 with TRBJ1-4; no clear D. Germline CDR1 and CDR2: SGHTA and FQGNSA. The CDR3 is made up of 13 amino acids. The V gene lost 1 base and the J gene lost 8 bases, with 8 bases spanning the gap. The CDR3: CASSLVRLEKLFF. The CDR3 DNA sequence: TGTGCCAGCAGCTTAGTCCGGTTGGAAAAACTGTTTTTT.

The rearrangement links TRBV19 to TRBJ1-5, with D tentatively TRBD1 (6 bases). V was shortened by 5 bases and J by 7 bases, with 15 bases between the two germline ends. Germline V lookup: CDR1 LNHDA, CDR2 SQIVND (reference sequence). CDR3 size: 14 residues. CDR3 sequence: CASSFGQSGQPQHF. The CDR3 coding sequence is TGTGCCAGTAGTTTCGGACAGTCCGGCCAGCCCCAGCATTTT.

This rearrangement joins TRBV5-1 to TRBJ2-5, with D possibly TRBD1 on 5 matching bases. Trimming removed 2 bases from V and 1 base from J, with 9 bases in between. The CDR3 is 14 amino acids. Germline CDR1 and CDR2: SGHRS and YFSETQ. The CDR3 DNA reads TGCGCCAGCAGCTTCGGACAAACCCAAGAGACCCAGTACTTC. This codes for CASSFGQTQETQYF.

V usage is TRBV7-2 and J usage is TRBJ2-2, with D maybe TRBD1 (6 bases). V lost 3 bases to trimming and J lost 6 bases, with 8 bases between them. This CDR3 has 13 residues. Per the germline V gene, CDR1 is SGHTA and CDR2 is FQGNSA. The CDR3 here is CASSFRQAGELFF. In nucleotides, the CDR3 is TGTGCCAGCAGCTTCCGACAGGCCGGGGAGCTGTTTTTT.

The J gene is TRBJ1-5, the V gene TRBV28; 9 nucleotides match TRBD1. Per the germline V gene, CDR1 is MDHEN and CDR2 is SYDVKM. The CDR3 runs to 16 residues. Trimming removed 6 bases from V and 11 bases from J; junction bases left unmatched: 17. As DNA, the CDR3 is TGTGCCAGCAGCCTAACAGGGGGCCAGGGGGGTCGGGCCCAGCATTTT. This sequence encodes CASSLTGGQGGRAQHF. Supplemented by reference TRBV28 and TRBJ1-5, the full variable domain reads DVKVTQSSRYLVKRTGEKVFLECVQDMDHENMFWYRQDPGLGLRLIYFSYDVKMKEKGDIPEGYSVSREKKERFSLILESASTNQTSMYLCASSLTGGQGGRAQHFGDGTRLSIL.

This chain uses TRBV4-1 with TRBJ2-7; the D gene is possibly TRBD2 (6 bases). Between the trimmed V and J ends, which lost 5 bases and 3 bases, there was a span of 29 bases. This CDR3 is 19 amino acids long. CDR1 and CDR2 from the germline V gene are MGHRA and YSYEKL. CDR3 sequence (DNA): TGCGCCAGCAGCGTCATGATACGAAGGAGGGCCGGGACGGGCTACGAGCAGTACTTC. As protein: CASSVMIRRRAGTGYEQYF.

The rearrangement uses TRBV7-9 and TRBJ2-1; D may be TRBD2 (6 bases). V shed 5 bases and J shed 6 bases, with 23 bases lying between them. The germline CDR1 and CDR2 sequences are SEHNR and FQNEAQ (reference sequence). This CDR3 is 17 amino acids long. The CDR3 loop is CASSPGPRSGAFNEQFF. The DNA of the CDR3 is TGTGCCAGCAGCCCAGGACCTAGATCGGGAGCCTTCAATGAGCAGTTCTTC. The entire variable domain, with the rest obtained from reference TRBV7-9 and TRBJ2-1, is as follows: DTGVSQNPRHKITKRGQNVTFRCDPISEHNRLYWYRQTLGQGPEFLTYFQNEAQLEKSRLLSDRFSAERPKGSFSTLEIQRTEQGDSAMYLCASSPGPRSGAFNEQFFGPGTRLTVL.

The chain joins TRBV28 to TRBJ2-7; the match to TRBD2 covers 9 bases. Trimming took 3 bases from V and 2 from J; bases not matched to a gene: 8. The CDR3 has 16 amino acids. Per the germline V gene, CDR1 is MDHEN and CDR2 is SYDVKM. In nucleotides, the CDR3 is TGTGCCAGCAGTTTTACCCTAGCGGGGCTTACCTACGAGCAGTACTTC. This gives the protein CASSFTLAGLTYEQYF. Based on the CDR3 plus reference TRBV28 and TRBJ2-7, the full variable domain is DVKVTQSSRYLVKRTGEKVFLECVQDMDHENMFWYRQDPGLGLRLIYFSYDVKMKEKGDIPEGYSVSREKKERFSLILESASTNQTSMYLCASSFTLAGLTYEQYFGPGTRLTVT.

This rearrangement joins TRBV10-3 to TRBJ2-2, with D possibly TRBD1 on 6 matching bases. The V and J ends lost 7 bases and 5 bases respectively, with 17 bases between them. Germline values: CDR1 ENHRY, CDR2 SYGVKD. The length of the CDR3 is 15 residues. The CDR3 bases are TGTGCCATCATGCACCGGGACATCGGGACCGGGGAGCTGTTTTTT. Protein: CAIMHRDIGTGELFF.

V usage is TRBV10-3 and J usage is TRBJ2-1; D is perhaps TRBD2 (5 bases). CDR1 ENHRY and CDR2 SYGVKD come from the germline V gene. Trimming removed 8 bases from V and 9 bases from J, with 14 bases in between. The CDR3 is 12 amino acids. The CDR3 here is CAISPVASEQFF. The CDR3 bases are TGTGCCATCTCACCGGTAGCGAGTGAGCAGTTCTTC.

For the CDR3, the DNA is TGTGCCAGCCGGGGGAACTACAGGGAGGGTAGCAATCAGCCCCAGCATTTT. It translates to CASRGNYREGSNQPQHF. The chain uses TRBV28 and TRBJ1-5, with a weak D call TRBD1 (6 bases). V was trimmed by 8 bases and J by 0 bases, leaving 20 bases between them. The CDR3 loop spans 17 amino acids. Germline V gene lookup returns CDR1 MDHEN and CDR2 SYDVKM.

The chain uses TRBV6-1 and TRBJ1-3; the D is unclear. CDR1 is MNHNS, CDR2 SASEGT, per germline. CDR3 length equals 16 residues. V lost 0 bases to trimming and J lost 0 bases, with 9 bases between them. CDR3 nucleotides: TGTGCCAGCAGTGAAGCCACGGTTTTCTCTGGAAACACCATATATTTT. It yields the protein CASSEATVFSGNTIYF.

This chain connects TRBV9 to TRBJ1-4, with 9 bases lining up with TRBD1. Trimming took 2 bases from V and 7 from J; bases not matched to a gene: 6. Germline V gene data show CDR1 as SGDLS and CDR2 as YYNGEE. The CDR3 sequence is 15 residues long. CDR3 nucleotides: TGTGCCAGCAGCGTTACACAGGGGGCCACTGAAAAACTGTTTTTT. This sequence encodes CASSVTQGATEKLFF.